The clone carrying this TCR beta chain was detected only once. This entry comes from a study of blood T cell repertoires in COVID-19. Study summary: Sources were T cells, B-cell-depleted T cells, or PBMCs; the material itself was cDNA or gDNA.

The method was immunoSEQ multiplex PCR; TCRdb's version includes in-frame clones alone and lacks a portion of them. The sample carries roughly 330,000 clones, 70% to 90% recorded once. Ages ranged from roughly 18 to 100 years, with residence in fewer than 25 US areas. Recovered Cohort 3 donors showed two negative PCRs, clearance, or symptom resolution. This CDR3 contains 16 residues. Germline CDR1 LNHNV, CDR2 YYDKDF (reference sequence). The trim removed 5 bases at V and 7 bases at J, leaving 15 bases unmatched. Sequenced: PBMCs or T cells enriched from blood (not recorded which). The TCR originated in a woman in her thirties who had recovered from COVID-19. This sequence joins TRBV15 and TRBJ1-1, with 8 positions matching TRBD1. The chain's CDR3 is CATSGDRGVGRVEAFF. As DNA, the CDR3 is TGTGCCACCAGCGGCGACAGGGGCGTGGGTCGTGTTGAAGCTTTCTTT.